What follows describes a single T cell receptor beta chain. What it recognizes is unknown. This entry belongs to a study of OX40 agonist ivuxolimab in advanced cancers. General observations from the study: Both CD4+ and CD8+ T cell populations in blood had undergone clonal expansion by week 6 at 0.1 to 3.0 mg/kg. Some nonresponders also had low normalized T-cell clonal expansion. On average, CD8+ T cells showed a greater number of expanded clones than CD4+. People who partly responded at 0.1-3.0 mg/kg had some of the least clonal expansion seen.

Clones were read by immunoSEQ multiplex PCR, and TCRdb kept only the in-frame ones, dropping some. This table has about 79,000 clones, 86% appearing once. The CDR3 totals 13 residues. V shed 5 bases and J 6 bases; nucleotides not matched to a gene: 4. CDR1 and CDR2 (germline): SGHVS, FQNEAQ. The rearrangement links TRBV7-8 to TRBJ1-2, with 9 positions matching TRBD1. This specimen consisted of CD4+ or CD8+ T cells sorted from blood, obtained in a trial of the OX40 agonist ivuxolimab. This clonotype originated in an adult with an advanced solid tumor such as melanoma, head and neck, liver or kidney cancer. CDR3 region: CASSPDRGNGYTF. The CDR3 nucleotides read TGTGCCAGCAGCCCCGACAGGGGGAATGGCTACACCTTC.